The source of this T cell receptor beta chain is a study of beta chain features in type 1 diabetes. On the study more broadly: Researchers looked at approximately 100,000,000 sorted cells across all samples. Overall study results and limits: In these data, an HLA type influence on TCRB rearrangement remained unresolved.

The germline V gene has CDR1 MNHEY and CDR2 SMNVEV (reference sequence). CDR3 size: 15 residues. Trimming cost V 6 bases and J 1 base; bases outside gene matches: 4. Since all of the isolated RNA was reverse transcribed, expressed TCRB transcripts were what got sequenced. Libraries were prepared by immunoSEQ multiplex PCR; TCRdb keeps only in-frame clonotypes and omits some of them. Here the sample spans 200,000 to 300,000 clones, around 68% being singletons. In the case of this clone: Its target is unknown.

The specimen sequenced was naive CD4+ T cells from blood. This chain joins TRBV27 and TRBJ2-1; 9 bases agree with TRBD1. This clonotype was sampled from a man aged 25 to 40 in good health. The CDR3 DNA reads as TGTGCCAGCAGGCCCGGGACAGGGTCCTACAATGAGCAGTTCTTC. Translation gives CASRPGTGSYNEQFF.